Below, 16 T cell receptor beta chains from the same sample are listed, as sequenced in a study of blood T cells in healthy people across ages. A sample-barcoded 5' primer and a J-beta primer mix were used in a second PCR of roughly 6 to 11 cycles. MiXCR, applied by TCRdb to the 5' RACE reads, yields one record per CDR3 protein. Of some 800,000 distinct CDR3 sequences listed, around 43% are singletons. Sequenced material: blood. These receptors were collected from a man aged 55-75 years in good health.

The chain carries TRBV28 and TRBJ1-1; D uncertain. Germline-derived CDR1 and CDR2 are MDHEN and SYDVKM. Trimming cost V 8 bases and J 1 base, with 14 bases left between them. This CDR3 comprises 14 residues. The CDR3 region has the DNA TGTGCCAGCCAATCAAGGCAACCGAACACTGAAGCTTTCTTT. Translated, it gives CASQSRQPNTEAFF.

V gene TRBV7-2 combines with J gene TRBJ2-7, with TRBD2 as a possible D gene (6 bases). CDR1 and CDR2 from the germline V gene are SGHTA and FQGNSA. Trimming took 0 bases from V and 4 from J, leaving 19 bases between them. The CDR3 runs to 17 residues. CDR3 sequence: CASSLATGLTGSYEQYF. The CDR3 DNA reads TGTGCCAGCAGCTTAGCGACCGGACTAACGGGGTCATACGAGCAGTACTTC.

This chain uses TRBV6-6 with TRBJ2-5, with TRBD2 matching 7 bases. J lost 11 bases, V lost 6 bases, and 12 bases had no gene match. The germline V gene encodes CDR1 MNHNY and CDR2 SVGAGI (reference sequence). The CDR3 consists of 13 residues. DNA of the CDR3: TGTGCCAGCAGGAGCGGGGATTCTTACGTGCAGTACTTC. It yields the protein CASRSGDSYVQYF.

This sequence joins TRBV20-1 and TRBJ2-3; the match to TRBD2 covers 7 bases. CDR1 and CDR2 (germline): DFQATT, SNEGSKA (reference sequence). Unmatched junction bases numbered 3, after V lost 6 bases and J lost 0 bases. The CDR3 loop spans 13 amino acids. For the CDR3, the DNA is TGCAGTGCCTGGGGGGGAAGCACAGATACGCAGTATTTT. The encoded protein is CSAWGGSTDTQYF.

The sample holds one count of this clonotype. V and J are TRBV16 and TRBJ1-2; 10 bases are a match to TRBD1. This CDR3 comprises 15 residues. The ends lost 4 bases at V and 10 bases at J; junction bases unmatched: 12. Looked up from germline, CDR1 is KGHSY and CDR2 is FQNENV. The CDR3 nucleotides read TGTGCCAGCAGCCTGGACAGGGGGGCCTTCGGTGACTACACCTTC. This translates into CASSLDRGAFGDYTF.

The chain combines TRBV12-3 or TRBV12-4 with TRBJ1-2; tentatively, D is TRBD1 (5 bases). V lost 7 bases to trimming and J lost 13 bases, with 25 bases between them. This CDR3 has 14 amino acids. CDR3 in DNA: TGTGCCAGCACCGATTTGGGGACGGCTACGCATCCCACCTTC. This gives the protein CASTDLGTATHPTF.

This clonotype was picked up a small number of times. The gene calls are TRBV6-5 and TRBJ2-3; unclear D gene. Germline lookup yields CDR1 MNHEY and CDR2 SVGAGI. This CDR3 contains 19 residues. V was pared by 2 bases and J by 0 bases, with 21 bases between. This CDR3 reads CASSYRAPYTSTSTDTQYF. CDR3 sequence (DNA): TGTGCCAGCAGTTACCGAGCACCGTATACCAGTACTAGCACAGATACGCAGTATTTT.

This chain uses TRBV6-6 with TRBJ2-1; 12 bases fit TRBD2. TRBJ2-7 explains the end of the DNA better; the J call may be wrong. CDR1 MNHNY and CDR2 SVGAGI come from the germline V gene (reference sequence). This CDR3 is 15 amino acids long. The CDR3 coding sequence is TGTGCCAGCAGCCGACTAGCGGGGGCCTACAATGAGCAGTACTTC. Residues: CASSRLAGAYNEQYF.

The chain joins TRBV5-4 to TRBJ2-7; TRBD1 or TRBD2 may be the D gene (5 bases each). Germline V lookup: CDR1 SGHNT, CDR2 YYREEE (reference sequence). V shed 5 bases and J shed 1 base, with 13 bases lying between them. There are 14 residues in the CDR3. CDR3 in amino acids: CASSWDERSYEQYF. The CDR3, as DNA: TGTGCCAGCAGTTGGGACGAGAGATCCTACGAGCAGTACTTC.

This chain uses TRBV11-2 with TRBJ2-1; 10 bases line up with TRBD2. The CDR3 totals 18 residues. CDR1 is SGHAT, CDR2 FQNNGV, per germline. After removal of 0 bases from V and 7 bases from J, the junction contained 12 bases not matched to a gene. CDR3 residues: CASSLDPRLAGVRNEQFF. CDR3 DNA sequence: TGTGCCAGCAGCTTAGATCCCCGGCTAGCGGGGGTGAGGAATGAGCAGTTCTTC.

This clonotype was seen ten or more times. This chain connects TRBV4-1 to TRBJ2-2; 16 bases are a match to TRBD2. Trimming removed 9 bases from V and 6 bases from J; junction bases left unmatched: 7. CDR1 and CDR2 (germline): MGHRA, YSYEKL. This CDR3 contains 16 residues. The CDR3, as DNA: TGCGCCAGTACTCCTGGGACTAGCGGGGGGGCCGGGGAGCTGTTTTTT. Its protein is CASTPGTSGGAGELFF.

V usage is TRBV2 and J usage is TRBJ2-6; D not certain. The CDR3 is 18 residues long. CDR1 is SNHLY and CDR2 is FYNNEI in the germline V gene. V lost 1 base and J lost 0, with 13 bases in between. The CDR3 bases are TGTGCCAGCAGTGAAGGAGTGGACGCGCGCTCTGGGGCCAACGTCCTGACTTTC. It yields the protein CASSEGVDARSGANVLTF.

This chain connects TRBV7-2 to TRBJ1-1; D gene uncertain. Germline CDR1 and CDR2: SGHTA and FQGNSA. The CDR3 has 14 amino acids. The ends were cut back, 5 bases at V and 3 bases at J, with 13 bases in the middle. CDR3 amino acids: CASSLPPYHTEAFF. CDR3 in DNA: TGTGCCAGCAGCCTCCCTCCCTACCACACTGAAGCTTTCTTT.

With respect to this clonotype: Compared with germline, one end of the junction differs, possibly owing to a read error. This chain links TRBV6-6 with TRBJ1-2; D uncertain. The CDR3 has 14 residues. Germline CDR1 reads MNHNY; CDR2 reads SVGAGI (reference sequence). DNA for the CDR3: TGTGCCAGCAGTTACTCGAATGCCCCGGGAGGCTGCACCTTC. It codes for CASSYSNAPGGCTF.

V gene TRBV7-2 combines with J gene TRBJ2-2; possibly TRBD2 for D (6 bases). The V and J ends lost 6 bases and 5 bases respectively, with 13 bases between them. The germline CDR1 and CDR2 sequences are SGHTA and FQGNSA. This CDR3 has 14 residues. CDR3 protein: CASRPSGWTGELFF. The CDR3 bases are TGTGCCAGCAGACCGAGCGGGTGGACCGGGGAGCTGTTTTTT.

The chain links TRBV11-3 to TRBJ2-1, with D possibly TRBD1 on 5 matching bases. Germline V lookup: CDR1 SGHNT, CDR2 YENEEA. The V end was cut by 1 base, the J end by 6 bases, with 10 bases between. This CDR3 has 14 residues. DNA of the CDR3: TGTGCCAGCAGCTTAGTTTGGACAACCAATGAGCAGTTCTTC. As protein: CASSLVWTTNEQFF.